This T cell receptor (beta chain) was retrieved from a study of cytomegalovirus exposure and HLA in healthy donors. Points from the study as a whole: The study carried out a later analysis of TCR beta sequences. It associated approximately 15,000 of them with specific HLA alleles at a false discovery rate of 0.05.

Germline V lookup: CDR1 SEHNR, CDR2 FQNEAQ (reference sequence). The CDR3 has 14 amino acids. The V gene end was trimmed by 5 bases and the J gene end by 4 bases; junction bases not matched to a gene: 3. The PCR had 60 Vbeta and 13 Jbeta primers. Clones were read by immunoSEQ multiplex PCR, and TCRdb kept only the in-frame ones, dropping some. The sample records some 110,000 clones, approximately 80% being singletons. A few counts support this clone. Its antigen is still unknown. The sequenced material came from PBMCs. This TCR was sampled from a woman aged 18-30 years in good health and CMV-seropositive. The chain employs TRBV7-9 and TRBJ1-5; 9 nucleotides line up with TRBD1. The CDR3, as DNA: TGTGCCAGCAGCCGGACAGGGGAGAATCAGCCCCAGCATTTT. Residues: CASSRTGENQPQHF.